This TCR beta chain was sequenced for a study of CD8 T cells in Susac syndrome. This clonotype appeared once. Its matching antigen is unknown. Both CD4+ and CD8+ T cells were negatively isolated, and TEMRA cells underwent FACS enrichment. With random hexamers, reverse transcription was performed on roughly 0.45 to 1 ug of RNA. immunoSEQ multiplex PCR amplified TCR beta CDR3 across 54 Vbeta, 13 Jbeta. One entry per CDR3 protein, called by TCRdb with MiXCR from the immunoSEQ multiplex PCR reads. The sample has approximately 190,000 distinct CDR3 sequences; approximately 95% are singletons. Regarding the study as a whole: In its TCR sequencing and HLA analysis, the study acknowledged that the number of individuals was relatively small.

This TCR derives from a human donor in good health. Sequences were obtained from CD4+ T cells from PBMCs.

The CDR3 DNA follows: TGCGCCAGCAGCTTGGCCGCACAGTCGTGGCAGTTCTTC. This encodes CASSLAAQSWQFF. The chain links TRBV5-1 to TRBJ2-1; D uncertain. CDR1 SGHRS and CDR2 YFSETQ come from the germline V gene. With 0 bases removed from V and 12 bases from J, the gap between germline ends came to 13 bases. This CDR3 region has 13 residues.